These T cell receptor beta chains were read from a single sample in a study of T cell repertoires in cytomegalovirus infection. These receptors have no known antigen. TCRdb ran MiXCR on the reads and lists one entry per CDR3 protein. This table holds some 700,000 distinct CDR3 sequences, 30% to 35% found once. The material sequenced was cultured PBMCs, taken from culture after CMV antigen stimulation. These receptors originate from a human donor in good health (CMV status not recorded). Some clones in this sample may be carry-over from other donors' samples. Both conserved end residues are part of each CDR3. Fields, in order: J gene, V gene, clone size, D gene, CDR3 protein, CDR3 DNA. A D gene is named only where the DNA matches it firmly. Not every row has a clone size; where given, it reads once, few, many or a size class.

TRBJ2-7	TRBV7-2	NA	NA	CASSWAEDRQYF	TGTGCCAGCAGCTGGGCAGAGGACCGGCAGTACTTC
TRBJ1-4	TRBV4-2	few	NA	CASSLIDRTTNEKLFF	TGTGCCAGCAGCCTGATTGACCGCACAACTAATGAAAAACTGTTTTTT
TRBJ2-7	TRBV7-2	few	NA	CASSRRAGGYEQYF	TGTGCCAGCAGCCGCAGGGCCGGGGGTTACGAGCAGTACTTC
TRBJ2-5	TRBV29-1	few	NA	CSVDETQYF	TGCAGCGTTGATGAGACCCAGTACTTC
TRBJ1-4	TRBV7-2	few	NA	CASSLFRGEKLFF	TGTGCCAGCAGCTTATTCCGGGGGGAAAAACTGTTTTTT
TRBJ1-2	TRBV20-1	few	TRBD1	CSASRQGEYGYTF	TGCAGTGCTAGTAGACAGGGGGAGTATGGCTACACCTTC
TRBJ1-2	TRBV6-1	NA	NA	CASSAAGTHDYTF	TGTGCCAGCAGTGCCGCCGGGACCCATGACTACACCTTC
TRBJ2-1	TRBV7-2	few	NA	CASSLAGVNNEQFF	TGTGCCAGCAGCTTAGCGGGGGTGAACAATGAGCAGTTCTTC
TRBJ2-1	TRBV6-2/TRBV6-3	NA	NA	CASRPLTAQGAILADNEQFF	TGTGCCAGCAGACCCCTAACCGCCCAGGGGGCCATACTAGCGGACAATGAGCAGTTCTTC
TRBJ2-1	TRBV19	NA	TRBD2	CASTHTGTSGRNEQFF	TGTGCCAGCACCCACACCGGGACTAGCGGTAGGAATGAGCAGTTCTTC